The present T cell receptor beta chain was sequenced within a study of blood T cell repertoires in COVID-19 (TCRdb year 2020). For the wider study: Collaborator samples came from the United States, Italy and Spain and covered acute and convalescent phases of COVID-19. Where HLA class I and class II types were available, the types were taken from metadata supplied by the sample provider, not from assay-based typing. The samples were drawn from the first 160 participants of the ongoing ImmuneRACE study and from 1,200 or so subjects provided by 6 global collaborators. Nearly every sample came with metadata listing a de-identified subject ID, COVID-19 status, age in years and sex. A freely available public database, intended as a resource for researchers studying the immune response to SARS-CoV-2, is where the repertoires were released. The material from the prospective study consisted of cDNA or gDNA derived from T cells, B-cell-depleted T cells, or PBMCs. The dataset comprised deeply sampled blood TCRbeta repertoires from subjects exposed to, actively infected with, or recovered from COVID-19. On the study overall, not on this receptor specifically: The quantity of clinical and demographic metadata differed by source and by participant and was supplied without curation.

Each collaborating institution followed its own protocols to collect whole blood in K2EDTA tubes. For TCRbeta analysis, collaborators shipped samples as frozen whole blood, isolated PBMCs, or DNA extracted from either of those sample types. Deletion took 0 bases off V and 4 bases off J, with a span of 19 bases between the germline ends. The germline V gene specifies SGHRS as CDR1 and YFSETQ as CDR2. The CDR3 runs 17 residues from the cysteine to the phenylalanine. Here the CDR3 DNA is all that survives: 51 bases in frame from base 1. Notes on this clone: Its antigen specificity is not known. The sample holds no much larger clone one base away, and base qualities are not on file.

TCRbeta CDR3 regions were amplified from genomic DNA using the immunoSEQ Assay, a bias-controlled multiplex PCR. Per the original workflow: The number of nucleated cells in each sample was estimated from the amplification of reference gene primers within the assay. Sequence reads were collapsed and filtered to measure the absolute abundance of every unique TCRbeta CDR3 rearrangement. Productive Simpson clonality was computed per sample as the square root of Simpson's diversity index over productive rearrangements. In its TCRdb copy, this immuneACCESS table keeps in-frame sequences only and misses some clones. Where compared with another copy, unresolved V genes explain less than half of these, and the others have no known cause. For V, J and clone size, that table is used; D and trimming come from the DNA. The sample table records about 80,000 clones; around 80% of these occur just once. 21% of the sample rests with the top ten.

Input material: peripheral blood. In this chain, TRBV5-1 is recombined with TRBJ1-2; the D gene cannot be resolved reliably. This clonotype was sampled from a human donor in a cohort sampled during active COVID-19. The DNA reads TGCGCCAGCAGCTTGGACAGTCAAAGCCAAATCACCTATGGCTACACCTTC. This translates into CASSLDSQSQITYGYTF.